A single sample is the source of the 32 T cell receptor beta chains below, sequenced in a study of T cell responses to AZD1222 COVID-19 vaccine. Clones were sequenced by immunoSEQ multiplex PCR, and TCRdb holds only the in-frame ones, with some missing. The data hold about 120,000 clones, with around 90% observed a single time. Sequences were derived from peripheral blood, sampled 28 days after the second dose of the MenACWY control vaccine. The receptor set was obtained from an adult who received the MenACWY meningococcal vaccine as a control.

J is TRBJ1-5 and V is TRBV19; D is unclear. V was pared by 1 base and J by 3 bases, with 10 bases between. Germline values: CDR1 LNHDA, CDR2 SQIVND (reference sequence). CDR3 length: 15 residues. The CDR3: CASSIVGEVNQPQHF. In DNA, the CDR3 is TGTGCCAGTAGTATAGTTGGGGAGGTCAATCAGCCCCAGCATTTT.

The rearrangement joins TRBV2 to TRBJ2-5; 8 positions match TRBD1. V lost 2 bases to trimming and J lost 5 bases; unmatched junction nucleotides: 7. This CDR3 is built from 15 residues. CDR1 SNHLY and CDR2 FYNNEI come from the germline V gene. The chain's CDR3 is CASSEMTGAGETQYF. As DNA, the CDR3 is TGTGCCAGCAGTGAAATGACAGGGGCGGGGGAGACCCAGTACTTC.

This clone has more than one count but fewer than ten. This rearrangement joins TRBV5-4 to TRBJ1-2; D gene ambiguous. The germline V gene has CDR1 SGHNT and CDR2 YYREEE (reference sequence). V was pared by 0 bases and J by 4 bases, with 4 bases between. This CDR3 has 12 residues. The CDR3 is CASSLDFYGYTF. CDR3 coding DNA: TGTGCCAGCAGCTTGGATTTCTATGGCTACACCTTC.

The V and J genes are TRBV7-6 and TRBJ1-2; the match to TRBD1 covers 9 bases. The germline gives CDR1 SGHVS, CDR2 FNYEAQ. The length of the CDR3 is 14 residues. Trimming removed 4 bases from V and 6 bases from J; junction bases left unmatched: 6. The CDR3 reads CASSSGQGQDGYTF. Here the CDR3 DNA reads TGTGCCAGCAGCTCAGGACAGGGGCAGGATGGCTACACCTTC. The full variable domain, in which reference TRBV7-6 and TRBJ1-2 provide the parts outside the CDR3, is GAGVSQSPRYKVTKRGQDVALRCDPISGHVSLYWYRQALGQGPEFLTYFNYEAQQDKSGLPNDRFSAERPEGSISTLTIQRTEQRDSAMYRCASSSGQGQDGYTFGSGTRLTVV.

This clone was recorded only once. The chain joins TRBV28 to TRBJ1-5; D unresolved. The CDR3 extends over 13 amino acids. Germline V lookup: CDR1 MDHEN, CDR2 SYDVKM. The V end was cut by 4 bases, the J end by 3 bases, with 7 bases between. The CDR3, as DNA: TGTGCCAGCAGTTACGAAGTCAATCAGCCCCAGCATTTT. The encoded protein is CASSYEVNQPQHF.

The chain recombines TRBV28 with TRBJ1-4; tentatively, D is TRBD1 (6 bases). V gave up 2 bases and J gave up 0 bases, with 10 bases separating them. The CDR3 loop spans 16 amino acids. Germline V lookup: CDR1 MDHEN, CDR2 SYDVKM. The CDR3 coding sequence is TGTGCCAGCAGTTTAGGGGGCAGAGCAACTAATGAAAAACTGTTTTTT. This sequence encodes CASSLGGRATNEKLFF.

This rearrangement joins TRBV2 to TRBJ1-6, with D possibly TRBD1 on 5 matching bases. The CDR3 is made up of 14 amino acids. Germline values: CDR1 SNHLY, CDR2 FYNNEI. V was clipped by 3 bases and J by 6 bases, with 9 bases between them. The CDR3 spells CASSDRTSNSPLHF. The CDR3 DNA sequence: TGTGCCAGCAGTGACAGGACAAGTAATTCACCCCTCCACTTT. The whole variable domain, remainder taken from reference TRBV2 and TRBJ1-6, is EPEVTQTPSHQVTQMGQEVILRCVPISNHLYFYWYRQILGQKVEFLVSFYNNEISEKSEIFDDQFSVERPDGSNFTLKIRSTKLEDSAMYFCASSDRTSNSPLHFGNGTRLTVT.

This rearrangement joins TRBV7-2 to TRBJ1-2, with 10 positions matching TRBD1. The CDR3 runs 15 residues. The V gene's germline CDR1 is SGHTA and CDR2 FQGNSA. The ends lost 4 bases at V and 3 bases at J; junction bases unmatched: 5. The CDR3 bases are TGTGCCAGCAGCTACGACAGGGGGCGAGACTATGGCTACACCTTC. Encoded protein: CASSYDRGRDYGYTF. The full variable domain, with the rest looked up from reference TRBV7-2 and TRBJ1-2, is GAGVSQSPSNKVTEKGKDVELRCDPISGHTALYWYRQSLGQGLEFLIYFQGNSAPDKSGLPSDRFSAERTGGSVSTLTIQRTQQEDSAVYLCASSYDRGRDYGYTFGSGTRLTVV.

The CDR3 protein is CASTRGAEQYF. The CDR3 DNA reads as TGTGCCAGCACTCGGGGGGCGGAGCAGTACTTC. This chain uses TRBV12-3 or TRBV12-4 with TRBJ2-7; D is possibly TRBD2 (7 bases). The V end was cut by 7 bases, the J end by 7 bases, with 11 bases between. The CDR3 has 11 amino acids.

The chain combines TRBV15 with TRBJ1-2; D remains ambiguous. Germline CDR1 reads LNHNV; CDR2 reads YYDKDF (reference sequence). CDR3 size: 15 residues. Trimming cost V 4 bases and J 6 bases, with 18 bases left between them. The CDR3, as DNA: TGTGCCACCAGCATTCTTTTGGTAGACATCAATGGCTACACCTTC. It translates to CATSILLVDINGYTF. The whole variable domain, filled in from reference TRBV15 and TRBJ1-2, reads DAMVIQNPRYQVTQFGKPVTLSCSQTLNHNVMYWYQQKSSQAPKLLFHYYDKDFNNEADTPDNFQSRRPNTSFCFLDIRSPGLGDTAMYLCATSILLVDINGYTFGSGTRLTVV.

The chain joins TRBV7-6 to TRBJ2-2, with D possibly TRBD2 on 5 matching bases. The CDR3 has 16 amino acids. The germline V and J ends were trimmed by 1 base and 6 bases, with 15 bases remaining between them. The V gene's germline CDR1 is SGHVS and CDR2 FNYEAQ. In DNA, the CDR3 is TGTGCCAGCAGCTTAGTGCATTCGGAGGCGGCCGGGGAGCTGTTTTTT. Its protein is CASSLVHSEAAGELFF.

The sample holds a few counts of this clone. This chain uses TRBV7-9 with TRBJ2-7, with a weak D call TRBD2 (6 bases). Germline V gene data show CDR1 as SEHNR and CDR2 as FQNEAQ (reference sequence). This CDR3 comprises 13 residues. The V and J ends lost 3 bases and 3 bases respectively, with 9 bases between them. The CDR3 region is CASSFPGDYEQYF. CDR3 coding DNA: TGTGCCAGCAGCTTCCCGGGGGACTACGAGCAGTACTTC.

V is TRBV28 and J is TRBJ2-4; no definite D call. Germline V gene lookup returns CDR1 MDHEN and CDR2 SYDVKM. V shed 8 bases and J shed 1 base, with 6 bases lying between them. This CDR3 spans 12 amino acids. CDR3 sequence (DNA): TGTGCCAGCCGGCAGGCCAAAAACATTCAGTACTTC. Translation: CASRQAKNIQYF. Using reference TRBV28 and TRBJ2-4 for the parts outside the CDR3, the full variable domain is DVKVTQSSRYLVKRTGEKVFLECVQDMDHENMFWYRQDPGLGLRLIYFSYDVKMKEKGDIPEGYSVSREKKERFSLILESASTNQTSMYLCASRQAKNIQYFGAGTRLSVL.

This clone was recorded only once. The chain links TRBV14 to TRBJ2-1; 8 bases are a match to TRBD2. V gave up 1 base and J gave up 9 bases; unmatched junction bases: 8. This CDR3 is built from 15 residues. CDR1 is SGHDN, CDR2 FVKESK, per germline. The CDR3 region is CASSQVQSGRGEQFF. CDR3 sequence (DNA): TGTGCCAGCAGCCAAGTTCAAAGCGGGAGAGGTGAGCAGTTCTTC.

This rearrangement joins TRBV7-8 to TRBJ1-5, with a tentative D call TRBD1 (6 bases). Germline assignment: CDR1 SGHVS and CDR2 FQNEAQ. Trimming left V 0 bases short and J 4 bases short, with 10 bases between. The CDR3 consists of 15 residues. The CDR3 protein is CASSLARDINQPQHF. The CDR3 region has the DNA TGTGCCAGCAGCTTAGCCCGGGACATAAATCAGCCCCAGCATTTT.

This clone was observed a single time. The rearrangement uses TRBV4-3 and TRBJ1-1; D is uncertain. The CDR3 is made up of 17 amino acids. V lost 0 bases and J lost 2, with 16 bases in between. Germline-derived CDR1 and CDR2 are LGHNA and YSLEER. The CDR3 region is CASSQDSFTPLNTEAFF. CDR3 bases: TGCGCCAGCAGCCAAGACTCTTTTACCCCCCTTAACACTGAAGCTTTCTTT.

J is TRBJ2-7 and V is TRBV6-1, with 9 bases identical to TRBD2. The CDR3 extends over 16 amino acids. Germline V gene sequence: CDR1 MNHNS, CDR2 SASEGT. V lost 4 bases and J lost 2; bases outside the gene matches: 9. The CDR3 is CASSVGGLAGPYEQYV. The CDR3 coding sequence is TGTGCCAGCAGTGTAGGAGGGCTAGCGGGGCCCTACGAGCAGTACGTC.

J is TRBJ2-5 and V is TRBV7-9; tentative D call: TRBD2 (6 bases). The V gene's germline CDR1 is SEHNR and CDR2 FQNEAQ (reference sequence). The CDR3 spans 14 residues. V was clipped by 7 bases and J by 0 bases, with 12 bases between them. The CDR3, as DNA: TGTGCCAGCAACGCGGGGACGAACCAAGAGACCCAGTACTTC. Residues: CASNAGTNQETQYF. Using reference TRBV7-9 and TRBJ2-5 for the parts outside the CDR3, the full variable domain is DTGVSQNPRHKITKRGQNVTFRCDPISEHNRLYWYRQTLGQGPEFLTYFQNEAQLEKSRLLSDRFSAERPKGSFSTLEIQRTEQGDSAMYLCASNAGTNQETQYFGPGTRLLVL.

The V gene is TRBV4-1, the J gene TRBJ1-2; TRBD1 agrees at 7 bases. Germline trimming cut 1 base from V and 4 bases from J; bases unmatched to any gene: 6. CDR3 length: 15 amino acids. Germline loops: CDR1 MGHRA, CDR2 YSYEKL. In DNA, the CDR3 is TGCGCCAGCAGCCAAGGAGCAGGGGGTAGCTATGGCTACACCTTC. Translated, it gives CASSQGAGGSYGYTF.

CDR3 coding DNA: TGCGCCAGCAGCCAAGATGCCTTGCGGGATGAAAAACTGTTTTTT. Translated, it gives CASSQDALRDEKLFF. The chain employs TRBV4-1 and TRBJ1-4; D not certain. Trimming took 0 bases from V and 6 from J, leaving 11 bases between them. CDR3 length equals 15 residues. Germline CDR1 and CDR2: MGHRA and YSYEKL.

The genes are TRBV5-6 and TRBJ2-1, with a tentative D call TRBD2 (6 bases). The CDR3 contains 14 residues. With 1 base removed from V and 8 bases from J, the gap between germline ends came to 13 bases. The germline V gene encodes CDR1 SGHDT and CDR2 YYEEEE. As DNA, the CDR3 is TGTGCCAGCAGCTTGACTCCGGGGGAGGATGAGCAGTTCTTC. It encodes CASSLTPGEDEQFF.

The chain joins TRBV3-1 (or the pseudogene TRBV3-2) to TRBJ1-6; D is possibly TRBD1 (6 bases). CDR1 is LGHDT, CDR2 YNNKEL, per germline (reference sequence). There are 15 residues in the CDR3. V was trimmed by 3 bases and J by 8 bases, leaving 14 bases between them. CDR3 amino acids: CASSHGGTHYSPLHF. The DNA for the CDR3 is TGTGCCAGCAGCCACGGCGGGACACATTATTCACCCCTCCACTTT.

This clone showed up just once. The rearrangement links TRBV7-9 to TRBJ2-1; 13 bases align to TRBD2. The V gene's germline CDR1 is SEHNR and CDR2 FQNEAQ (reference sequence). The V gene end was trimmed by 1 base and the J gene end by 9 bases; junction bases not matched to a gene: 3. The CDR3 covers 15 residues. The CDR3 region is CASSLGLAGGGEQFF. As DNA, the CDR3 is TGTGCCAGCAGCTTAGGACTAGCGGGAGGCGGTGAGCAGTTCTTC.

The DNA of the CDR3 is TGTGCCAGCAGCCAAGATCCCCCCGCGTACCATACGCAGTATTTT. Its translation: CASSQDPPAYHTQYF. The rearrangement joins TRBV4-2 to TRBJ2-3; no firm D call. From germline, CDR1 is LGHNA and CDR2 YNFKEQ. The V and J ends lost 0 bases and 7 bases respectively, with 14 bases between them. This CDR3 is 15 amino acids long.

CDR3 nucleotides: TGTGCCAGCAGTGACGGGACTAGCGGGGGGCAGGAGACCCAGTACTTC. This encodes CASSDGTSGGQETQYF. This rearrangement joins TRBV6-4 to TRBJ2-5; 15 positions agree with TRBD2. The germline gives CDR1 MRHNA, CDR2 SNTAGT. Germline trimming cut 2 bases from V and 5 bases from J; bases unmatched to any gene: 3. CDR3 length equals 16 residues.

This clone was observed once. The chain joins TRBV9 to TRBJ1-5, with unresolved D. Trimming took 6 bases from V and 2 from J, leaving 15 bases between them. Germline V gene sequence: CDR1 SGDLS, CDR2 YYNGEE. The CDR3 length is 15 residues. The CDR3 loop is CASIPLSPCNQPQHF. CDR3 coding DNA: TGTGCCAGCATCCCATTGTCACCATGCAATCAGCCCCAGCATTTT.

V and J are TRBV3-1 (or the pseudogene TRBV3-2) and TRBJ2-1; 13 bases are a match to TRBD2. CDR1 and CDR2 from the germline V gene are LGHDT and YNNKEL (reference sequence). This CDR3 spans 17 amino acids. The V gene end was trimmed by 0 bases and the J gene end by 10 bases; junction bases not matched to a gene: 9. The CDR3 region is CASSQDWGLAGWVEQFF. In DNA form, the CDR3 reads TGTGCCAGCAGCCAAGATTGGGGACTAGCGGGATGGGTGGAGCAGTTCTTC.

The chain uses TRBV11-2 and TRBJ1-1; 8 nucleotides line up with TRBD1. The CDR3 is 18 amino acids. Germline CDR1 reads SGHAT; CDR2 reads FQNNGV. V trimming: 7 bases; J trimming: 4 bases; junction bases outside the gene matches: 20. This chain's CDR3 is CASTRIGQGFLTATEAFF. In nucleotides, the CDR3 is TGTGCCAGCACCCGGATCGGACAGGGTTTTCTTACTGCCACTGAAGCTTTCTTT.

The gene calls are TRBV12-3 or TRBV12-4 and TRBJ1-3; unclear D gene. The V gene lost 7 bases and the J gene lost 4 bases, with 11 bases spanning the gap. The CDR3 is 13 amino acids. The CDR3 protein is CASILWTGNTIYF. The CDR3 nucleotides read TGTGCCAGCATCCTTTGGACGGGAAACACCATATATTTT.

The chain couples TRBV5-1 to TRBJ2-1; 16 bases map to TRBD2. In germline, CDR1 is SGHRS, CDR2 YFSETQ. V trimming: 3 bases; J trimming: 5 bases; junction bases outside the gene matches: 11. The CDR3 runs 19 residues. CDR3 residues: CASSYGGTSGRASNNEQFF. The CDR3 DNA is TGCGCCAGCAGCTACGGGGGGACTAGCGGGAGGGCCTCTAACAATGAGCAGTTCTTC.

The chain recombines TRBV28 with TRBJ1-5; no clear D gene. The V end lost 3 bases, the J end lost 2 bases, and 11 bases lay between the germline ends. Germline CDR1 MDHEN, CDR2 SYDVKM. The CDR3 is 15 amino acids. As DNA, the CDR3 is TGTGCCAGCAGTTTTAGCGTAGGGCGCAATCAGCCCCAGCATTTT. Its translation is CASSFSVGRNQPQHF.

CDR3 nucleotides: TGCAGTGCTGGGGGAACAGATACGCAGTATTTT. Residues: CSAGGTDTQYF. The rearrangement joins TRBV20-1 to TRBJ2-3, with D tentatively TRBD1 or TRBD2 (5 bases each). Germline values: CDR1 DFQATT, CDR2 SNEGSKA (reference sequence). This CDR3 spans 11 amino acids. Trimming took off 5 bases at V and 3 bases at J, with 6 bases between the two ends.